This T cell receptor (beta chain) is drawn from a study of a mutant IDH1 vaccine in newly diagnosed glioma. Study in general: Treated patients comprised about 60% males and around 40% females, mean age about 44 years. Those enrolled had earlier been treated with radiotherapy, temozolomide, or both, mostly both.

The time point here: baseline, week 1 (first vaccination visit). Documented treatment: pre-vaccination baseline after standard-of-care therapy. TCRdb's copy holds only in-frame clones and misses some; the assay was immunoSEQ multiplex PCR. The sample lists about 51,000 clones, approximately 80% seen once, with around 1.9% in the top ten. Looked up from germline, CDR1 is SGHDT and CDR2 is YYEEEE. V lost 0 bases to trimming and J lost 2 bases; unmatched junction nucleotides: 9. CDR3 length equals 18 residues. Sequencing was performed on PBMCs, taken from a glioma patient treated with radiotherapy, temozolomide or both. This sequence was found in a woman aged 40 to 50 with glioma. The chain uses TRBV5-6 and TRBJ2-5, with 11 positions matching TRBD2. CDR3 nucleotides: TGTGCCAGCAGCTTGGCCGGGGTAGCGGGGGGGAGGCAAGAGACCCAGTACTTC. Translated, it gives CASSLAGVAGGRQETQYF.